Listed below are T cell receptor beta chains from one sample, sequenced in a study of T cells in Graves' hyperthyroidism and ophthalmopathy. TCRdb fed the multiplex PCR reads into MiXCR, producing one record per CDR3 protein. The sample carries approximately 870,000 distinct CDR3 sequences, over 35% recorded once. The sample comprised blood. These receptors were taken from a man aged 18 to 30 with Graves' hyperthyroidism. CDR3s include the opening cysteine and the closing phenylalanine or tryptophan. A D gene is named only where the DNA matches it firmly. Clone size is shown for a subset of rows, as once, few, many or a class of expanded clone.

NA TRBJ2-7 14 TRBV7-8 few CASSLKFYSYEQYF TGTGCCAGCAGCTTAAAATTCTACTCCTACGAGCAGTACTTC
NA TRBJ1-4 16 TRBV19 many CASRPAVLATNEKLFF TGTGCCAGTAGACCCGCGGTACTCGCAACTAATGAAAAACTGTTTTTT
NA TRBJ1-2 13 TRBV7-3 NA CASSLRGQYGYTF TGTGCCAGCAGCTTAAGAGGGCAGTACGGCTACACCTTC
NA TRBJ2-2 14 TRBV5-1 few CASSLSLNTGELFF TGCGCCAGCAGCTTGTCCCTTAACACCGGGGAGCTGTTTTTT
NA TRBJ2-7 15 TRBV7-9 few CASSQLRDTTYEQYF TGTGCCAGCAGCCAGCTCCGGGACACCACCTACGAGCAGTACTTC
TRBD1 TRBJ2-7 16 TRBV9 NA CASSVEGQGVRYEQYF TGTGCCAGCAGCGTAGAGGGACAGGGTGTCCGCTACGAGCAGTACTTC
NA TRBJ2-7 13 TRBV11-2 NA CASSLTIGHEQYF TGTGCCAGCAGCTTGACGATCGGCCACGAGCAGTACTTC
NA TRBJ1-1 13 TRBV9 NA CASSVTEYTEAFF TGTGCCAGCAGCGTGACAGAATACACTGAAGCTTTCTTT
NA TRBJ1-6 12 TRBV6-6 few CASTTPNSPLHF TGTGCCAGCACAACACCCAATTCACCCCTCCACTTT
NA TRBJ2-7 13 TRBV20-1 NA CSARSGGTYEQYF TGCAGTGCTAGGAGTGGCGGGACCTACGAGCAGTACTTC
TRBD1 TRBJ2-6 15 TRBV20-1 few CSVHLRTGGANVLTF TGCAGCGTCCACCTCAGGACAGGTGGGGCCAACGTCCTGACTTTC
NA TRBJ2-5 13 TRBV5-1 few CASQRNGIETQYF TGCGCCAGCCAGAGGAACGGTATAGAGACCCAGTACTTC
NA TRBJ1-3 17 TRBV10-3 few CASSYSGTLNSGNTIYF TGTGCCAGCAGTTACTCCGGGACACTCAACTCTGGAAACACCATATATTTT
NA TRBJ2-7 15 TRBV9 NA CASSVGGTPGDEQYF TGTGCCAGCAGCGTAGGAGGGACCCCAGGCGACGAGCAGTACTTC
NA TRBJ2-5 14 TRBV7-9 many CASSLNQGMETQYF TGTGCCAGCAGCTTAAATCAGGGTATGGAGACCCAGTACTTC
TRBD1 TRBJ2-2 13 TRBV20-1 few CSAYDRDVGELFF TGCAGTGCTTATGACAGGGATGTCGGGGAGCTGTTTTTT
TRBD1 TRBJ2-7 14 TRBV20-1 few CSARSGDRVYEQYF TGCAGTGCTAGGTCAGGGGACAGGGTGTACGAGCAGTACTTC
NA TRBJ1-2 14 TRBV12-3/TRBV12-4 NA CASSNPDRPMGYTF TGTGCCAGCTCCAACCCCGACAGACCGATGGGCTACACCTTC
TRBD1 TRBJ1-1 13 TRBV25-1 NA CASPRDRATEAFF TGTGCTAGCCCCAGGGACAGGGCCACTGAAGCTTTCTTT
TRBD1 TRBJ1-2 17 TRBV19 many CASSASPDRAIGDGYTF TGTGCCAGTAGTGCAAGTCCTGACAGGGCTATTGGCGATGGCTACACCTTC
NA TRBJ2-7 14 TRBV7-9 many CASSFPTEVYEQYF TGTGCCAGCAGCTTTCCGACGGAGGTCTACGAGCAGTACTTC
TRBD1 TRBJ1-2 12 TRBV29-1 NA CSVHRGRDGYTF TGCAGCGTGCACAGGGGGCGGGATGGCTACACCTTC
NA TRBJ2-5 15 TRBV2 many CASSELMGAVETQYF TGTGCCAGCAGTGAGTTAATGGGAGCGGTAGAGACCCAGTACTTC
TRBD1 TRBJ2-7 13 TRBV29-1 NA CSVVRTGLYEQYF TGCAGCGTTGTGAGGACAGGGCTTTACGAGCAGTACTTC
TRBD1 TRBJ1-1 14 TRBV29-1 many CSVARDREFDEAFF TGCAGCGTTGCCCGGGACAGGGAGTTCGATGAAGCTTTCTTT
NA TRBJ1-5 15 TRBV12-3/TRBV12-4 few CASSPLSNSNQPQHF TGTGCCAGCAGCCCCCTTTCCAATAGCAATCAGCCCCAGCATTTT
NA TRBJ1-1 15 TRBV7-9 many CASSPAQGANTEAFF TGTGCCAGCAGCCCTGCTCAGGGAGCGAACACTGAAGCTTTCTTT
NA TRBJ2-5 17 TRBV9 NA CASSQGELGGVGETQYF TGTGCCAGCAGCCAAGGGGAGCTGGGGGGAGTAGGCGAGACCCAGTACTTC
TRBD1 TRBJ1-4 14 TRBV20-1 few CSASLGQFNEKLFF TGCAGTGCTTCCTTGGGACAGTTCAATGAAAAACTGTTTTTT
NA TRBJ2-7 15 TRBV7-8 many CASSLAGGPTYEQYF TGTGCCAGCAGCTTAGCCGGCGGGCCCACCTACGAGCAGTACTTC
NA TRBJ1-1 14 TRBV25-1 many CASIRAGLNTEAFF TGTGCCAGCATCCGGGCAGGGCTGAACACTGAAGCTTTCTTT
NA TRBJ1-1 11 TRBV10-3 many CAISESTEAFF TGTGCCATCAGTGAGAGCACTGAAGCTTTCTTT
TRBD1 TRBJ2-7 15 TRBV29-1 NA CSLPGTGKRAYEQYF TGCAGCTTACCCGGGACAGGGAAAAGGGCCTACGAGCAGTACTTC
TRBD1 TRBJ1-2 15 TRBV15 many CATSRDRDLVYGYTF TGTGCCACCAGCAGGGACAGGGACCTCGTCTATGGCTACACCTTC
NA TRBJ2-7 15 TRBV7-2 NA CASSQEIGSSYEQYF TGCGCCAGCAGCCAAGAAATCGGGAGCTCCTACGAGCAGTACTTC
NA TRBJ2-7 14 TRBV2 NA CANSSGLGSYEQYF TGTGCCAACAGTTCGGGACTGGGCTCCTACGAGCAGTACTTC
TRBD2 TRBJ2-5 15 TRBV5-1 NA CASSTGTSGEETQYF TGCGCCAGCAGCACCGGGACTAGCGGGGAAGAGACCCAGTACTTC
NA TRBJ2-7 12 TRBV20-1 many CSARSGPLGQYF TGCAGTGCTAGATCGGGCCCCTTGGGGCAGTACTTC
TRBD1 TRBJ1-5 16 TRBV20-1 NA CSARKPGQGSNQPQHF TGCAGTGCTAGAAAACCGGGACAGGGGAGCAATCAGCCCCAGCATTTT
TRBD1 TRBJ2-7 13 TRBV5-1 NA CAGSNRGRYEQYF TGCGCCGGCAGTAACAGGGGAAGATACGAGCAGTACTTC
NA TRBJ1-4 13 TRBV4-3 NA CASSQGEGLGLFF TGCGCCAGCAGCCAAGGGGAAGGGTTGGGACTGTTTTTT
NA TRBJ1-6 13 TRBV6-2/TRBV6-3 NA CASSTGRGSPLHF TGTGCCAGCAGTACAGGGAGGGGATCACCCCTCCACTTT
NA TRBJ1-1 13 TRBV7-6 NA CASSWGARTETFF TGTGCCAGCAGCTGGGGGGCAAGGACTGAAACTTTCTTT
TRBD1 TRBJ1-5 15 TRBV2 few CASSPTGGVNQPQHF TGTGCCAGCAGCCCGACAGGGGGCGTCAATCAGCCCCAGCATTTT
NA TRBJ1-2 12 TRBV5-8 many CASSLQVGGYTF TGTGCCAGCAGCTTGCAAGTCGGCGGCTACACCTTC
NA TRBJ2-3 11 TRBV7-8 NA CASRKVDTQYF TGTGCCAGCAGGAAGGTAGATACGCAGTATTTT
NA TRBJ2-7 12 TRBV29-1 NA CSATNTGYEQYF TGCAGCGCAACGAACACCGGGTACGAGCAGTACTTC
TRBD1 TRBJ1-3 16 TRBV29-1 many CSVGGGQGISGNTIYF TGCAGCGTTGGAGGAGGACAGGGGATATCTGGAAACACCATATATTTT
TRBD1 TRBJ1-1 16 TRBV19 few CASKSDRGRGGTEAFF TGTGCCAGTAAATCGGACAGGGGGCGTGGGGGCACTGAAGCTTTCTTT
NA TRBJ1-2 13 TRBV10-3 NA CASSGWGDYGYTF TGTGCCAGCAGTGGATGGGGAGACTATGGCTACACCTTC
TRBD1 TRBJ2-7 14 TRBV7-2 many CASSWTGSDYEQYF TGTGCCAGCAGCTGGACAGGGTCAGACTACGAGCAGTACTTC
NA TRBJ2-5 15 TRBV7-3 few CASSLTGAPLETQYF TGTGCCAGCAGCTTAACCGGGGCGCCACTCGAGACCCAGTACTTC
TRBD1 TRBJ1-2 11 TRBV7-9 once CASGRTGGYTF TGTGCCAGCGGCAGGACAGGGGGCTACACCTTC